The entry that follows covers one TCR beta chain sequence. As yet, its antigen is unknown. These data belong to a study of cytomegalovirus exposure and HLA in healthy donors. PCR amplification relied on 60 Vbeta primers (plus 13 Jbeta primers). Profiled with immunoSEQ multiplex PCR; TCRdb holds only in-frame clones, not every one. The data show 100,000 to 150,000 clones, with more than 65% seen just once and 2% to 3% held by the top ten. Per the germline V gene, CDR1 is MRHNA and CDR2 is SNTAGT. Between the trimmed V and J ends, which lost 3 bases and 7 bases, there was a span of 10 bases. This CDR3 has 13 amino acids. Broader study findings: Several top significant clusters appeared, in a later analysis, to be linked to common viral pathogens. One later analysis reportedly identified an Asian-associated ancestry cluster that showed fewer N-insertions than the roughly 600-donor mean. Cytomegalovirus status was reportedly diagnosed by the classifier with high sensitivity and specificity.

Sequences were obtained from PBMCs. The TCR sequence derives from a man in his forties or fifties in good health and CMV-seronegative. The rearrangement uses TRBV6-4 and TRBJ2-1, with D hard to call. Here the CDR3 reads CASSDSELNEQFF. In DNA form, the CDR3 reads TGTGCCAGCAGTGATTCCGAGTTGAATGAGCAGTTCTTC.